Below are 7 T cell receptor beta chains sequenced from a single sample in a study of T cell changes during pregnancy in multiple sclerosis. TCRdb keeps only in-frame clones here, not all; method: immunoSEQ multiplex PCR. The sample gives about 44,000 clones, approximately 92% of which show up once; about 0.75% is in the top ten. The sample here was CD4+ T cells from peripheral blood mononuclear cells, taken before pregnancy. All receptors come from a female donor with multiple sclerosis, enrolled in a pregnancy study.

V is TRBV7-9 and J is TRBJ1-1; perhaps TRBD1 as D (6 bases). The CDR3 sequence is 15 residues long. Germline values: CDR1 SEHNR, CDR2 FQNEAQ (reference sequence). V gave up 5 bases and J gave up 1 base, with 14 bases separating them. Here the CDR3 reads CASSPTRTENTEAFF. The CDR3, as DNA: TGTGCCAGCAGCCCTACACGGACAGAGAACACTGAAGCTTTCTTT.

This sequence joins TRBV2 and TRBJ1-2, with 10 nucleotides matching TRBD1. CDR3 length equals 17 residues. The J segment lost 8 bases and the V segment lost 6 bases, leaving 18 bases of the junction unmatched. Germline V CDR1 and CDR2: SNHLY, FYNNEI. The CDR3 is CASRGIPGTGVLMGYTF. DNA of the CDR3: TGTGCCAGCAGGGGGATCCCCGGGACAGGGGTCCTCATGGGCTACACCTTC.

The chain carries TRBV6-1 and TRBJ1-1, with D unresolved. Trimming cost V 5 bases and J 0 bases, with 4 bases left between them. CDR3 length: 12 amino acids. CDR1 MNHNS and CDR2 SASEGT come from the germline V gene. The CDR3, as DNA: TGTGCCAGCAGTCAGATGAACACTGAAGCTTTCTTT. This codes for CASSQMNTEAFF.

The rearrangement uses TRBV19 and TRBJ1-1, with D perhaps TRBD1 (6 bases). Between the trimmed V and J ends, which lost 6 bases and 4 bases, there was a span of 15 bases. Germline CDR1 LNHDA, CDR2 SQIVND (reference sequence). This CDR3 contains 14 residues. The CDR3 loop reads CASRTYRDSTEAFF. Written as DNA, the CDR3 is TGTGCCAGTAGAACATACAGGGATAGCACTGAAGCTTTCTTT.

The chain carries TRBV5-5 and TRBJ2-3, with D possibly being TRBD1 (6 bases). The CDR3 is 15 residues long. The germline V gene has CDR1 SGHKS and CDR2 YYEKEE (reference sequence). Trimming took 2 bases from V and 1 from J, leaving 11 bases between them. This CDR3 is CASSLTGSGTDTQYF. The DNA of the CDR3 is TGTGCCAGCAGCTTAACAGGGTCAGGCACAGATACGCAGTATTTT.

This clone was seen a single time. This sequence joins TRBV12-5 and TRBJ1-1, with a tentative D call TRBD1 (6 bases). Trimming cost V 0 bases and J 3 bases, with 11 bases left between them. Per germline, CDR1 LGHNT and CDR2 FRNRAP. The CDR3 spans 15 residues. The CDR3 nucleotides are TGTGCTAGTGGTTTGGTTAACGGACAGCACACTGAAGCTTTCTTT. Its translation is CASGLVNGQHTEAFF.

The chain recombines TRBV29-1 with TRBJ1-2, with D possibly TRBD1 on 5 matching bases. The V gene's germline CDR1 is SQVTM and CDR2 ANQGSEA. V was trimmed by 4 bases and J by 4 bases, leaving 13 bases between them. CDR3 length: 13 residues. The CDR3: CSVVGQGIYGYTF. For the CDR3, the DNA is TGCAGCGTTGTCGGTCAGGGTATCTATGGCTACACCTTC.